The 12 T cell receptor beta chains below come from one sample, sequenced in a study of molecular identifiers for immune sequencing clone quantification (dated by TCRdb to the late 2010s). Receptors were amplified or captured by PCR. The sequencer was an Illumina HiSeq 4000. Using fastp trimming at Q25 and MiXCR clonotype assembly, TCRdb reanalyzed the public sequencing data and kept in-frame beta chains. Rows are unified per CDR3 protein, each entry keeping the most common DNA and genes. The sample table shows just under 650,000 distinct CDR3 sequences, and about 20% are seen once. The ten top clones hold 0.85% of the sample. The sequencing sample was made of naive CD8+ T cells from blood, with Jurkat cell RNA spiked in. The cell subset or site label for this specimen denotes: FACS-sorted CD8+CD4-CCR7+CD45RA+ naive T cells. Receptors were obtained from a human donor in good health. Some libraries in this study had Jurkat cell RNA spiked in.

This clonotype was seen repeatedly, ten times or more. This rearrangement joins TRBV7-9 to TRBJ2-4; 7 nucleotides match TRBD1. The CDR3 covers 14 residues. From germline, CDR1 is SEHNR and CDR2 FQNEAQ (reference sequence). Trimming at V came to 4 bases and at J to 11 bases, leaving 11 bases not matched to a gene. CDR3 DNA sequence: TGTGCCAGCAGCTCACCGACAGGGTTTATGTTTCAGTACTTC. Translating gives CASSSPTGFMFQYF.

This chain joins TRBV2 and TRBJ2-7; no reliable D call. V was shortened by 2 bases and J by 3 bases, with 8 bases between the two germline ends. The V gene's germline CDR1 is SNHLY and CDR2 FYNNEI. The CDR3 is 13 residues long. CDR3 in DNA: TGTGCCAGCAGTGAATCGGTAGGCTACGAGCAGTACTTC. Translating it yields CASSESVGYEQYF.

The V call is TRBV18, the J call TRBJ1-1, with unresolved D. Germline lookup yields CDR1 KGHSH and CDR2 LQKENI. V gave up 2 bases and J gave up 1 base, with 14 bases separating them. This CDR3 contains 16 residues. The CDR3 loop is CASSPGVDRPNTEAFF. CDR3 bases: TGTGCCAGCTCACCAGGAGTCGATCGACCGAACACTGAAGCTTTCTTT.

As concerns this clonotype: This may come from a read error, since a much larger clone is one base off. The rearrangement joins TRBV19 to TRBJ2-1; TRBD2 matches at 11 bases. With V trimmed by 3 bases and J by 6 bases, 1 base remained unmatched. The CDR3 extends over 14 amino acids. Germline V lookup: CDR1 LNHDA, CDR2 SQIVND (reference sequence). CDR3: CASSITSGGNEQFF. In DNA, the CDR3 is TGTGCCAGTAGTATCACTAGCGGGGGCAATGAGCAGTTCTTC.

This clonotype has at least ten counts. J is TRBJ2-7 and V is TRBV4-2; tentatively, D is TRBD1 or TRBD2 (6 bases each). Germline CDR1 and CDR2: LGHNA and YNFKEQ. There are 15 residues in the CDR3. The ends were cut back, 0 bases at V and 2 bases at J, with 11 bases in the middle. CDR3 nucleotides: TGTGCCAGCAGCCAAGATTCGGGGGCCACCTACGAGCAGTACTTC. It encodes CASSQDSGATYEQYF.

At least ten counts were recorded for this clonotype. This chain joins TRBV20-1 and TRBJ2-3, with 14 bases matching TRBD2. The CDR3 is made up of 16 amino acids. V dropped 2 bases and J dropped 2; count of bases not matched to a gene: 3. CDR1 is DFQATT and CDR2 is SNEGSKA in the germline V gene (reference sequence). As DNA, the CDR3 is TGCAGTGCTAGAAGACTAGCGGGGGGGATCACAGATACGCAGTATTTT. Residues: CSARRLAGGITDTQYF.

This clonotype was recorded many times. The chain links TRBV29-1 to TRBJ2-5; D is possibly TRBD1 (5 bases). Germline assignment: CDR1 SQVTM and CDR2 ANQGSEA. V dropped 4 bases and J dropped 5 bases, with 11 bases sitting between them. The CDR3 spans 12 residues. CDR3 loop: CSVGTPRETQYF. The CDR3 DNA sequence: TGCAGCGTTGGGACACCTCGGGAGACCCAGTACTTC.

This clonotype was observed once. Given a much more abundant clone one base away, this may be a read error. In DNA form, the CDR3 reads TGCAGTGCTAGAGATTATGACGGATCGAACACTGAAGCTTTCTTT. Protein product: CSARDYDGSNTEAFF. This chain links TRBV20-1 with TRBJ1-1; unclear D gene. The V and J ends lost 0 bases and 1 base respectively, with 12 bases between them. In germline, CDR1 is DFQATT, CDR2 SNEGSKA (reference sequence). This CDR3 has 15 amino acids.

This clonotype was recorded a few times. This chain connects TRBV6-2 or TRBV6-3 to TRBJ2-3, with 13 bases aligning to TRBD2. The germline V gene encodes CDR1 MNHEY and CDR2 SVGEGT. The CDR3 covers 17 residues. With V trimmed by 2 bases and J by 2 bases, 4 bases remained unmatched. In nucleotides, the CDR3 is TGTGCCAGCAGTTACGGGACTAGCGGGGACCACACAGATACGCAGTATTTT. It specifies CASSYGTSGDHTDTQYF.

This clonotype was detected ten times or more. V and J are TRBV20-1 and TRBJ2-1; D not certain. Germline values: CDR1 DFQATT, CDR2 SNEGSKA (reference sequence). This CDR3 comprises 11 residues. Trimming took off 0 bases at V and 8 bases at J, with 5 bases between the two ends. DNA of the CDR3: TGCAGTGCTAGAGATATCTATGAGCAGTTCTTC. Translating it yields CSARDIYEQFF.

This clonotype showed up just a few times. This may be a read error: a much more frequent sequence differs by one nucleotide. V and J are TRBV5-4 and TRBJ2-6; D perhaps matches TRBD1 (6 bases). The CDR3 covers 18 residues. Germline V CDR1 and CDR2: SGHNT, YYREEE (reference sequence). CDR3 protein: CASSRPGHQSSGADVLTF. CDR3 nucleotides: TGTGCCAGCAGCCGTCCGGGACACCAGAGCTCTGGGGCCGACGTCCTGACTTTC.

This clonotype was seen a few times. The gene calls are TRBV6-5 and TRBJ2-7; the D is unclear. This CDR3 comprises 13 residues. V dropped 2 bases and J dropped 3 bases, with 8 bases sitting between them. Germline lookup yields CDR1 MNHEY and CDR2 SVGAGI. CDR3 nucleotides: TGTGCCAGCAGTTACGGGGTTGGCTACGAGCAGTACTTC. Encoded protein: CASSYGVGYEQYF.